The 13 T cell receptor beta chains below all came from one sample that was sequenced in a study of T cell clusters in autoimmune cytopenias. Tens of thousands of genome equivalents of blood DNA were amplified for TRB. TRB rearrangements were amplified by touch-down multiplex PCR with mixed TRB-A/B primers. For each CDR3 protein, TCRdb gives one entry from its re-call of the multiplex PCR reads, without DNA. The sample has 6,000 to 8,500 distinct CDR3 sequences. Separately, the same data were catalogued under a study of T cell repertoires in aging, cancer and after chemotherapy.

The source material was peripheral blood. These receptors were collected from a human donor in good health.

The chain combines TRBV6-6 with TRBJ2-7; TCRdb lists TRBD2, though no DNA is available to test this call. The CDR3 spans 16 residues. The germline CDR1 and CDR2 sequences are MNHNY and SVGAGI (reference sequence). CDR3 region: CASSYGTSGSGYEQYF.

The CDR3 loop reads CASSTSGQGAGEQYF. V is TRBV19 and J is TRBJ2-7; the D call from TCRdb, TRBD1, cannot be confirmed without DNA. Germline V lookup: CDR1 LNHDA, CDR2 SQIVND (reference sequence). The CDR3 runs to 15 residues.

According to its frequency, this clonotype is medium-sized. The chain has TRBV6-5 and TRBJ2-7; no DNA is available, so the TRBD2 call from TCRdb remains unchecked. The CDR3 has 14 residues. Per the germline V gene, CDR1 is MNHEY and CDR2 is SVGAGI. The CDR3 loop is CASSSGLAGAEQYF.

According to its frequency, this clonotype is medium-sized. The chain recombines TRBV19 with TRBJ1-5; TCRdb reports TRBD1, a call that lacks DNA to check it against. CDR3 length: 14 residues. The germline CDR1 and CDR2 sequences are LNHDA and SQIVND (reference sequence). This CDR3 is CASSMQGGNQPQHF.

The chain carries TRBV5-4 and TRBJ2-7; without DNA, the TCRdb call of TRBD1 cannot be checked. The CDR3 runs to 14 residues. Germline loops: CDR1 SGHNT, CDR2 YYREEE (reference sequence). The CDR3 sequence is CASSRRQGTYEQYF.

The genes are TRBV15 and TRBJ2-3. From germline, CDR1 is LNHNV and CDR2 YYDKDF (reference sequence). There are 15 residues in the CDR3. The CDR3 is CATSRDPDPTDTQYF.

The chain has TRBV12-3 or TRBV12-4 and TRBJ1-2. The CDR3 consists of 13 residues. The CDR3 sequence: CASTLRLGFGYTF.

The chain uses TRBV6-5 and TRBJ2-1. Germline CDR1 is MNHEY and CDR2 is SVGAGI. CDR3 length equals 15 residues. This CDR3 reads CASSYGSLSYNEQFF.

This clonotype ranks as medium-sized (0.01 to 0.1%) in terms of frequency. The V call is TRBV5-4, the J call TRBJ2-6; TCRdb names TRBD1, which stays unverified in the absence of DNA. Germline values: CDR1 SGHNT, CDR2 YYREEE (reference sequence). CDR3 length: 16 amino acids. CDR3 sequence reads: CASSETASSGANVLTF.

The J gene is TRBJ2-7, the V gene TRBV30; TCRdb names TRBD1, which stays unverified in the absence of DNA. The germline CDR1 and CDR2 sequences are GTSNPN and SVGIG (reference sequence). The CDR3 has 15 amino acids. CDR3 sequence reads: CAWSGQGTTSYEQYF.

This clonotype is medium-sized by frequency. This chain connects TRBV29-1 to TRBJ1-2; TCRdb's D call, TRBD1, is unchecked because there is no DNA. The CDR3 contains 13 residues. The germline V gene has CDR1 SQVTM and CDR2 ANQGSEA. The CDR3 sequence: CSVDRGSNYGYTF.

The V gene is TRBV10-3, the J gene TRBJ1-4; the TCRdb call, TRBD1, lacks DNA for checking. CDR3 length equals 13 residues. Germline values: CDR1 ENHRY, CDR2 SYGVKD. The CDR3 sequence: CATRQGAGEKLFF.

The chain has TRBV5-3 and TRBJ2-5; TCRdb proposes TRBD2, but this gene call is untestable without DNA. TRBV5-3 counts as an open reading frame of uncertain function. The CDR3 is 15 residues long. This chain's CDR3 is CARSFELAAKETQYF.